Reported below is one TCR beta chain. The source of the sample is a study of blood T cell repertoires in COVID-19. Using immunoSEQ multiplex PCR, the repertoire was profiled, and TCRdb retains in-frame clones only, with some absent. The sample has tens of thousands of clones, 75% to 90% seen once; the top ten hold under 5.5%. The CDR3 is made up of 12 amino acids. The germline V and J ends were trimmed by 7 bases and 4 bases, with 8 bases remaining between them. CDR1 is LGHNT and CDR2 is FRNRAP in the germline V gene. The receptor was isolated from a woman in her seventies with acute or convalescent COVID-19. The chain joins TRBV12-5 to TRBJ2-1; tentative D call: TRBD2 (5 bases). Sequencing input: peripheral blood. CDR3 in amino acids: CASEGVYNEQFF. The DNA of the CDR3 is TGTGCTAGTGAGGGAGTATACAATGAGCAGTTCTTC.